The T cell receptor (beta chain) under discussion was sequenced for a study of T cells in Graves' hyperthyroidism and ophthalmopathy. This clonotype was seen repeatedly, ten times or more. Its antigen is as yet unknown. TCR beta CDR3 regions were amplified from RNA. HTBI primers were used for first-round RT-PCR of the TCR CDR3. TCRdb re-analysed the multiplex PCR reads in MiXCR, keeping a single row per CDR3 protein. The table has roughly 710,000 distinct CDR3 sequences, about a third seen once. Stable Graves' hyperthyroidism denoted no ophthalmopathy progression over 18 months. Hyperthyroidism in the patients, aged 18 to 65, was newly diagnosed and under 2 months in duration. Used for diagnoses were clinical symptoms, serum thyroxine and TRAb, thyroid ultrasound and orbital computed tomography. This CDR3 has 11 amino acids. Trimming removed 5 bases from V and 9 bases from J; junction bases left unmatched: 7. The germline V gene encodes CDR1 DFQATT and CDR2 SNEGSKA (reference sequence).

Study results and limitations: Blood also carried most thyroid clonotypes expanded above 0.001.

This TCR was sampled from a woman aged 40 to 50 with Graves' hyperthyroidism. Specimen: blood. The rearrangement joins TRBV20-1 to TRBJ2-7, with 7 bases matching TRBD2. The CDR3 coding sequence is TGCAGTGCTGTCCGGGGGGTTGGGCAGTACTTC. Translating gives CSAVRGVGQYF.